This section outlines one T cell receptor (beta chain) sequence together with its context. No antigen is known for it. The sample is drawn from a study of shared clonotypes between healthy human individuals. In the study overall: The study used three CD4 naive, three CD4 memory, two CD8 naive and one CD8 memory plate per donor.

Repertoires were generated with immunoSEQ multiplex PCR, while TCRdb's copy carries only in-frame clones and drops some. The sample holds around 940,000 clones; more than 75% are singletons and the top ten take approximately 1.5%. HIV-negative, healthy adults without recent acute infections or vaccinations were the donors. General study points: With a few donors compared, roughly 5% of naive CD4 clonotypes were shared. The authors expected sequencing depth to affect clonotype sharing among donors.

Sequencing was done on a sample of memory CD4+ T cells sorted from blood. This sample's subset: CD45RA-negative fraction. This receptor was identified in a man between 18 and 35 years old in good health.

In nucleotides, the CDR3 is TGTGCCAGCAGGTCGACAGGGTCAACTGTGCGGCAGTTCTTC. Its translation: CASRSTGSTVRQFF. The chain links TRBV28 to TRBJ2-1; 7 nucleotides agree with TRBD1. Looked up from germline, CDR1 is MDHEN and CDR2 is SYDVKM. The CDR3 is made up of 14 amino acids. J gave up 12 bases and V 6 bases, and 14 bases lay outside the gene matches.